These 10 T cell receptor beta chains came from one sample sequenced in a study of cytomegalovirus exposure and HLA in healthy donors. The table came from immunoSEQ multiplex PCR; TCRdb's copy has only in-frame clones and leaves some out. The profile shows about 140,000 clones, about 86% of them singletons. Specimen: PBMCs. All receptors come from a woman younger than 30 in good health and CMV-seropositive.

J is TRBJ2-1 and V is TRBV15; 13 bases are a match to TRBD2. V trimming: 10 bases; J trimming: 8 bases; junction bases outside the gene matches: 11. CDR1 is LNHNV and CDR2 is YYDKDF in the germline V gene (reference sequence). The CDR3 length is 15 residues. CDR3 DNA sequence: TGTGCCATCTCAGGGACTAGCGGGGTTACCTATGAGCAGTTCTTC. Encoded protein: CAISGTSGVTYEQFF.

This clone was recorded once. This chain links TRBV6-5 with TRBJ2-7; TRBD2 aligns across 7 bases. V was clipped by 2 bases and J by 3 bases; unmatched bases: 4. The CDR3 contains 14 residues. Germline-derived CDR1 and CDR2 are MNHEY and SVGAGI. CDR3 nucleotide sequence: TGTGCCAGCAGTTACGGGGAGGGGAGCTACGAGCAGTACTTC. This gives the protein CASSYGEGSYEQYF.

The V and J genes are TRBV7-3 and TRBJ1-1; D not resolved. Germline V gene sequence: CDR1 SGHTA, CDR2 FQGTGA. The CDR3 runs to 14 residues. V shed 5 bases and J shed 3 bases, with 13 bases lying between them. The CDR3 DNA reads TGTGCCAGCAGCCCGGGCGGGGTGGACACTGAAGCTTTCTTT. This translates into CASSPGGVDTEAFF.

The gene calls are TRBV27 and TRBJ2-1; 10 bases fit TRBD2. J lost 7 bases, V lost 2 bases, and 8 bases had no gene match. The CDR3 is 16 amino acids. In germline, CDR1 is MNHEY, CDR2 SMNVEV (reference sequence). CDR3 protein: CASSLPSGGLLNEQFF. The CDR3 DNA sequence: TGTGCCAGCAGTTTACCTAGCGGGGGATTGTTGAATGAGCAGTTCTTC.

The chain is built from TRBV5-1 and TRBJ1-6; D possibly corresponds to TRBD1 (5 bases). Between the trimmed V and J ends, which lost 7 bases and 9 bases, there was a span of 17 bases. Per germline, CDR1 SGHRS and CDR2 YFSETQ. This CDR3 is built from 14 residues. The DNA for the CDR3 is TGCGCCAGCCAGGAAGGGGAATTGGCTTCACCCCTCCACTTT. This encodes CASQEGELASPLHF. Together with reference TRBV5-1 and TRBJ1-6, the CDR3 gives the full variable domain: KAGVTQTPRYLIKTRGQQVTLSCSPISGHRSVSWYQQTPGQGLQFLFEYFSETQRNKGNFPGRFSGRQFSNSRSEMNVSTLELGDSALYLCASQEGELASPLHFGNGTRLTVT.

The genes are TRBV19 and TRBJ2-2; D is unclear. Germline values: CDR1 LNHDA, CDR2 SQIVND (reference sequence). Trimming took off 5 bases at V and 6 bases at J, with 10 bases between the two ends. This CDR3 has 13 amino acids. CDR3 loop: CASSGRNPGELFF. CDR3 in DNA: TGTGCCAGTAGTGGCAGAAATCCCGGGGAGCTGTTTTTT.

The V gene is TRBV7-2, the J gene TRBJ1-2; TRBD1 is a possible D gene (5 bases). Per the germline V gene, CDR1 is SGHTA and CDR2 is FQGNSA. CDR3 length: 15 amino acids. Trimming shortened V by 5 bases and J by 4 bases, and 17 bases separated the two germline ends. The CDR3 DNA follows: TGTGCCAGCAGCCCCCGATTGGGGGGGGGCTATGGCTACACCTTC. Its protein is CASSPRLGGGYGYTF.

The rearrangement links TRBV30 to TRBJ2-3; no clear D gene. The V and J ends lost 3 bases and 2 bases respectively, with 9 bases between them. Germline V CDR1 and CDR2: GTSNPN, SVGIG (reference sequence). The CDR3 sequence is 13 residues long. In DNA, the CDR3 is TGTGCCTGGAGCGGTTTCACCACAGATACGCAGTATTTT. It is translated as CAWSGFTTDTQYF. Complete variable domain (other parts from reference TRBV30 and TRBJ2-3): SQTIHQWPATLVQPVGSPLSLECTVEGTSNPNLYWYRQAAGRGLQLLFYSVGIGQISSEVPQNLSASRPQDRQFILSSKKLLLSDSGFYLCAWSGFTTDTQYFGPGTRLTVL.

The CDR3 protein is CASSRRGGTGWGSGNTIYF. CDR3 sequence (DNA): TGTGCCAGCAGCCGGCGGGGGGGCACAGGGTGGGGCTCTGGAAACACCATATATTTT. The chain links TRBV28 to TRBJ1-3; perhaps TRBD1 as D (6 bases). Germline V lookup: CDR1 MDHEN, CDR2 SYDVKM. The CDR3 contains 19 residues. The V and J ends lost 6 bases and 0 bases respectively, with 24 bases between them.

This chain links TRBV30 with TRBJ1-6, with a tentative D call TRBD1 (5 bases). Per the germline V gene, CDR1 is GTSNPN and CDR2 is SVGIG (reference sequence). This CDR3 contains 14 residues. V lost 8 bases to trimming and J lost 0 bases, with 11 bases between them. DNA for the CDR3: TGTGCCACGACAGAAAGCTCCTATAATTCACCCCTCCACTTT. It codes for CATTESSYNSPLHF. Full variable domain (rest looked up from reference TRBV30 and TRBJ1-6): SQTIHQWPATLVQPVGSPLSLECTVEGTSNPNLYWYRQAAGRGLQLLFYSVGIGQISSEVPQNLSASRPQDRQFILSSKKLLLSDSGFYLCATTESSYNSPLHFGNGTRLTVT.